Each of the 5 T cell receptor beta chains below was sequenced from the same sample in a study of OX40 agonist ivuxolimab in advanced cancers. TCRdb keeps only in-frame clones here, not all; method: immunoSEQ multiplex PCR. Of 15,000 to 20,000 clones listed, almost 95% are singletons. The sample here was CD4+ or CD8+ T cells sorted from blood, taken in a trial of the OX40 agonist ivuxolimab. The receptor set was obtained from an adult with an advanced solid tumor such as melanoma, head and neck, liver or kidney cancer.

The V and J genes are TRBV6-5 and TRBJ1-5; maybe TRBD1 (6 bases). V was trimmed by 7 bases and J by 9 bases, leaving 13 bases between them. This CDR3 has 12 residues. Germline lookup yields CDR1 MNHEY and CDR2 SVGAGI. CDR3 nucleotide sequence: TGTGCCAGCACTGCACAGGGACCGCCCCAGCATTTT. This sequence encodes CASTAQGPPQHF.

The V and J genes are TRBV6-5 and TRBJ1-2, with 7 positions matching TRBD1. The CDR3 spans 15 residues. V lost 5 bases, J lost 0 bases, and 6 bases stayed unmatched. CDR1 is MNHEY, CDR2 SVGAGI, per germline. The CDR3 sequence: CASSPWDRANYGYTF. The CDR3 nucleotides are TGTGCCAGCAGTCCCTGGGACAGAGCTAACTATGGCTACACCTTC.

This clone was counted a single time. This chain connects TRBV5-6 to TRBJ2-5; D is perhaps TRBD2 (5 bases). Germline values: CDR1 SGHDT, CDR2 YYEEEE. CDR3 length: 14 amino acids. The germline V and J ends were trimmed by 0 bases and 4 bases, with 10 bases remaining between them. The CDR3 here is CASSLGGMGETQYF. CDR3 DNA: TGTGCCAGCAGCTTGGGAGGGATGGGAGAGACCCAGTACTTC.

CDR3 sequence reads: CASSLGGTGLSYEQYF. CDR3 sequence (DNA): TGTGCCAGCAGCTTAGGAGGTACAGGGCTCTCCTACGAGCAGTACTTC. This chain uses TRBV7-6 with TRBJ2-7; D possibly corresponds to TRBD1 (6 bases). This CDR3 contains 16 residues. Between the trimmed V and J ends, which lost 1 base and 0 bases, there was a span of 13 bases. Germline V gene sequence: CDR1 SGHVS, CDR2 FNYEAQ.

The V and J genes are TRBV19 and TRBJ2-5; TRBD2 aligns across 7 bases. The CDR3 loop spans 18 amino acids. CDR1 is LNHDA, CDR2 SQIVND, per germline (reference sequence). V dropped 3 bases and J dropped 0; count of bases not matched to a gene: 13. CDR3 in amino acids: CASSIGGSLSGYQETQYF. The CDR3 DNA reads as TGTGCCAGTAGTATCGGGGGGAGTCTTAGCGGGTACCAAGAGACCCAGTACTTC. Combining the CDR3 with reference TRBV19 and TRBJ2-5 gives the whole variable domain DGGITQSPKYLFRKEGQNVTLSCEQNLNHDAMYWYRQDPGQGLRLIYYSQIVNDFQKGDIAEGYSVSREKKESFPLTVTSAQKNPTAFYLCASSIGGSLSGYQETQYFGPGTRLLVL.